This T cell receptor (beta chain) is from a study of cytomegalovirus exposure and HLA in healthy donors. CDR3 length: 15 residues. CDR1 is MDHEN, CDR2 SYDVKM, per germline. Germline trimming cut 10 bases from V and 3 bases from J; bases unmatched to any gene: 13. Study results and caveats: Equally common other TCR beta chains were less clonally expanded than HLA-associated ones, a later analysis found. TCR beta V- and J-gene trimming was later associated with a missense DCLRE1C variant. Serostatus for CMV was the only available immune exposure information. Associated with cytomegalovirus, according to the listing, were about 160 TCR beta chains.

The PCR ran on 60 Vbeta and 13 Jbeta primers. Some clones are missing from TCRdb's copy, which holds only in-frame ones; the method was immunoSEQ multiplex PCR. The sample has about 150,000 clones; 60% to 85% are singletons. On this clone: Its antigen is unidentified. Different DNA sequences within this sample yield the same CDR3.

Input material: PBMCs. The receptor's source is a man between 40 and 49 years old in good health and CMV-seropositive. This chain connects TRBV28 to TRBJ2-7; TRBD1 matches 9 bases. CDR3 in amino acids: CATTSGTGLNYEQYF. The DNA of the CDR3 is TGTGCCACCACTTCCGGGACAGGGTTAAACTACGAGCAGTACTTC.